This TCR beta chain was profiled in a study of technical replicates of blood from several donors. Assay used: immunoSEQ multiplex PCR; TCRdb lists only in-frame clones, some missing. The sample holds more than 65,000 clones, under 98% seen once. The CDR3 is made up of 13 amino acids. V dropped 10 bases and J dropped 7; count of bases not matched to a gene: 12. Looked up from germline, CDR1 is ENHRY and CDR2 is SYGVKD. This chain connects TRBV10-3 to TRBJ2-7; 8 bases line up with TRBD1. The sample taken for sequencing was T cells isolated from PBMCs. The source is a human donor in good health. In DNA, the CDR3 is TGTGCCAGCCGAGGGGACAGGTCGGGAGAGCAGTACTTC. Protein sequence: CASRGDRSGEQYF.